This T cell receptor beta chain stems from a study of identical twins. Germline V gene lookup returns CDR1 MNHEY and CDR2 SVGAGI. The CDR3 is made up of 14 amino acids. Deletions cut 0 bases from V and 3 bases from J, with 8 bases between. This clonotype has more than one count but fewer than ten. TCRdb called the 5' RACE reads again in MiXCR, with one record for every CDR3 protein. The sample records 640,000 or so distinct CDR3 sequences, approximately 6% being singletons. Sequenced sample: naive T cells sorted from blood. V is TRBV6-5 and J is TRBJ1-2; D not certain. The sequence was collected from a man aged 18 to 30 in good health. CDR3 nucleotide sequence: TGTGCCAGCAGTTACTCGGACGGGTACTATGGCTACACCTTC. Its translation: CASSYSDGYYGYTF.